These 8 T cell receptor beta chains originate from one sample sequenced in a study of OX40 agonist ivuxolimab in advanced cancers. Generated by immunoSEQ multiplex PCR, the TCRdb table keeps only in-frame clones and is missing some. The data hold about 34,000 clones, with 70% to 80% observed a single time. The sample was CD4+ or CD8+ T cells sorted from blood, taken in a trial of the OX40 agonist ivuxolimab. The receptors were gathered from an adult with an advanced solid tumor such as melanoma, head and neck, liver or kidney cancer.

V is TRBV7-3 and J is TRBJ2-3, with D perhaps matching TRBD2 (6 bases). CDR1 is SGHTA, CDR2 FQGTGA, per germline. The CDR3 contains 15 residues. V dropped 0 bases and J dropped 4 bases, with 11 bases sitting between them. CDR3 nucleotide sequence: TGTGCCAGCAGCTTAACCGGGGGTCTCGCAGATACGCAGTATTTT. Protein product: CASSLTGGLADTQYF.

This sequence joins TRBV7-7 and TRBJ2-5; TRBD1 might be the D (6 bases). The germline V gene has CDR1 SSHAT and CDR2 FNYEAQ (reference sequence). V was cut by 1 base and J by 3 bases, with 12 bases left in between. The length of the CDR3 is 15 residues. Here the CDR3 reads CASSLVPGQEETQYF. The CDR3 DNA reads as TGTGCCAGCAGCTTAGTTCCGGGACAAGAAGAGACCCAGTACTTC.

V and J are TRBV30 and TRBJ2-7, with D possibly TRBD2 on 5 matching bases. V shed 3 bases and J shed 7 bases, with 16 bases lying between them. This CDR3 has 13 amino acids. In germline, CDR1 is GTSNPN, CDR2 SVGIG (reference sequence). CDR3 sequence reads: CAWSRGTLGEQYF. DNA for the CDR3: TGTGCCTGGAGCCGGGGAACATTAGGGGAGCAGTACTTC.

The J gene is TRBJ2-7, the V gene TRBV7-9, with D possibly matching TRBD2 (5 bases). The CDR3 is 15 residues long. Trimming took 5 bases from V and 0 from J, leaving 14 bases between them. Germline loops: CDR1 SEHNR, CDR2 FQNEAQ (reference sequence). The CDR3 DNA sequence: TGTGCCAGCAGCCCCCGGGCTAGCAGCTCCTACGAGCAGTACTTC. It is translated as CASSPRASSSYEQYF. Supplemented by reference TRBV7-9 and TRBJ2-7, the full variable domain reads DTGVSQNPRHKITKRGQNVTFRCDPISEHNRLYWYRQTLGQGPEFLTYFQNEAQLEKSRLLSDRFSAERPKGSFSTLEIQRTEQGDSAMYLCASSPRASSSYEQYFGPGTRLTVT.

This chain links TRBV6-5 with TRBJ2-5, with 7 bases identical to TRBD2. With the DNA end fitting TRBJ2-7 better, the J assignment may be wrong. The CDR3 is made up of 14 amino acids. Germline values: CDR1 MNHEY, CDR2 SVGAGI. The CDR3 here is CASSRRTSSGEQYF. The CDR3 nucleotides are TGTGCCAGCAGTCGACGGACTAGTTCCGGCGAGCAGTACTTC.

J is TRBJ2-1 and V is TRBV4-1; TRBD2 might be the D (7 bases). V shed 3 bases and J shed 3 bases, with 12 bases lying between them. This CDR3 spans 15 amino acids. From germline, CDR1 is MGHRA and CDR2 YSYEKL. The CDR3 protein is CASSQDGGLYNEQFF. DNA for the CDR3: TGCGCCAGCAGCCAGGACGGGGGGCTCTACAATGAGCAGTTCTTC.

The rearrangement joins TRBV5-1 to TRBJ1-2; maybe TRBD1 (6 bases). Germline CDR1 is SGHRS and CDR2 is YFSETQ. V was trimmed by 0 bases and J by 10 bases, leaving 16 bases between them. CDR3 size: 14 residues. CDR3: CASSLDPGTPLYTF. In DNA form, the CDR3 reads TGCGCCAGCAGCTTGGACCCCGGGACACCCCTCTACACCTTC.

This clone was observed a few times. The chain couples TRBV27 to TRBJ1-1; D not resolved. The V and J ends lost 4 bases and 6 bases respectively, with 12 bases between them. The CDR3 runs to 13 residues. In germline, CDR1 is MNHEY, CDR2 SMNVEV (reference sequence). CDR3 in DNA: TGTGCCAGCAGTTCCCGGACGTTCCCTGAAGCTTTCTTT. Translating it yields CASSSRTFPEAFF.